This T cell receptor (beta chain) appears in the sequencing data of a study of neurological immune-mediated disorders. Findings and caveats of the study: The absence of any CDR3 amino acid sequence shared by expanded clones across subjects suggests that repertoires were private in all groups.

This clonotype was seen ten or more times. Its antigen is still unknown. MiXCR, run by TCRdb on the 5' RACE reads, gives a single entry per CDR3 protein. This sample has 84,000 or so distinct CDR3 sequences, with 4.3% found just once. Time point in this sample: longitudinal time-point 3. The germline V gene encodes CDR1 MDHEN and CDR2 SYDVKM. V was shortened by 2 bases and J by 10 bases, with 11 bases between the two germline ends. This CDR3 has 12 amino acids. The sample comprised PBMCs. The chain has TRBV28 and TRBJ1-1; D gene ambiguous. This clonotype was obtained from a woman in her sixties with multiple sclerosis. The CDR3 DNA follows: TGTGCCAGCAGTTTAACCAGTGTGGGAGCTTTCTTT. Translated, it gives CASSLTSVGAFF.